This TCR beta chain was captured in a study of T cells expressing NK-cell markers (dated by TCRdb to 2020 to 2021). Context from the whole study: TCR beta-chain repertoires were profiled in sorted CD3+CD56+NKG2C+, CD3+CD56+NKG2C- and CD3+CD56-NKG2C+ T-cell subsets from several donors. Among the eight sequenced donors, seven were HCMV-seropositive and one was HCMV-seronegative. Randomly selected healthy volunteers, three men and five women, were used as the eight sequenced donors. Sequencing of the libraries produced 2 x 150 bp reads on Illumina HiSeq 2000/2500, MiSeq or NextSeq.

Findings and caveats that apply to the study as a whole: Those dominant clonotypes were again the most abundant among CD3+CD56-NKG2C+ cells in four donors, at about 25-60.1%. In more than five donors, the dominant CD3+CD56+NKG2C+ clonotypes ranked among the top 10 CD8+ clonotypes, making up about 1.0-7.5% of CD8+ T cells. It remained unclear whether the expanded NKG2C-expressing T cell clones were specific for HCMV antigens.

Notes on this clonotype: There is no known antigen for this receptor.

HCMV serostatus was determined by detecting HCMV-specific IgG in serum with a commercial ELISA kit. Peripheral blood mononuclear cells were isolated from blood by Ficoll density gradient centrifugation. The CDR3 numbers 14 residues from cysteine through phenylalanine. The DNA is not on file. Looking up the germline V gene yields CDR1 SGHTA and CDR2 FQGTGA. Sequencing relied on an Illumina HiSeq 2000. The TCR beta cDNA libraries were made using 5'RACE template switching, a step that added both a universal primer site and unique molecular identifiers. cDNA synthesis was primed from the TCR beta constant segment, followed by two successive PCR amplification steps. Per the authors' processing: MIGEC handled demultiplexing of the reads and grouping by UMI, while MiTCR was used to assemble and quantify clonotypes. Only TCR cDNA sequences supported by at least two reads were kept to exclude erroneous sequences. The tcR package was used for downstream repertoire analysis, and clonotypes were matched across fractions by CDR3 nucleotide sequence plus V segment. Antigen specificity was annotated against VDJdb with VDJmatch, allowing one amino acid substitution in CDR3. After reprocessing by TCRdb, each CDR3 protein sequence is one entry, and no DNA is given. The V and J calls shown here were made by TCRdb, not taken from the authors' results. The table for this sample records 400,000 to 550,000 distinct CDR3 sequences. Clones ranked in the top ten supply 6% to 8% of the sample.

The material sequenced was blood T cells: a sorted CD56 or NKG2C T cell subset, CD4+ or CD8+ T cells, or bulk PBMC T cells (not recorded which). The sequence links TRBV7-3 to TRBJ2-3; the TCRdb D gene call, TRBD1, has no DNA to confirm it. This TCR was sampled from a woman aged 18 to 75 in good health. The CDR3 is CASSWGGAGDTQYF.